These T cell receptor beta chains were read from a single sample in a study of shared clonotypes between healthy human individuals. Repertoires were generated with immunoSEQ multiplex PCR, while TCRdb's copy carries only in-frame clones and drops some. This repertoire shows 2 million or so clones, approximately 95% found once; its top ten account for roughly 1.1%. The source material was naive CD8+ T cells sorted from blood. The receptors shown here come from a man younger than 35 in good health. Each CDR3 is given with its conserved first and last residue. The D gene is left open where the match is weak. Expanded clones get a size class; other rows say once, few or many, or leave the size out.

TRBJ2-1 TRBV13 TRBD2 NA TGTGCCAGCAATATAGCGGGAGGGACCTACAATGAGCAGTTCTTC CASNIAGGTYNEQFF
TRBJ2-1 TRBV19 NA NA TGTGCCAGTAGTATCGTGGGACCGTCCTACAATGAGCAGTTCTTC CASSIVGPSYNEQFF
TRBJ1-6 TRBV27 NA NA TGTGCCAGCAGTCCCCGGACAGAAATCTATAATTCACCCCTCCACTTT CASSPRTEIYNSPLHF
TRBJ1-1 TRBV5-6 TRBD1 NA TGTGCCAGCAGCCCGGACAGGGGCACTGAAGCTTTCTTT CASSPDRGTEAFF
TRBJ2-3 TRBV4-3 TRBD2 NA TGCGCCAGCAGCCCTAGACTAGCGAGAGTCACAGATACGCAGTATTTT CASSPRLARVTDTQYF
TRBJ1-4 TRBV5-1 NA NA TGCGCCAGCAGTTCCCGACAGGCCGCAACTAATGAAAAACTGTTTTTT CASSSRQAATNEKLFF
TRBJ2-1 TRBV10-3 TRBD2 NA TGTGCCATCAGTGACAGCGGGGGGCCACCCTACAATGAGCAGTTCTTC CAISDSGGPPYNEQFF
TRBJ2-7 TRBV5-1 NA NA TGCGCCAGCAGCTTGGCACCCGGGGGCAGCTACGAGCAGTACTTC CASSLAPGGSYEQYF
TRBJ2-5 TRBV10-3 NA few TGTGCCATCAGCGGGGGGCGGGGACAAGAGACCCAGTACTTC CAISGGRGQETQYF
TRBJ2-7 TRBV29-1 TRBD1 NA TGCAGCGTTGAAGGAACCGGGACAGGGGGGTGGGAGCAGTACTTC CSVEGTGTGGWEQYF
TRBJ1-6 TRBV10-3 NA NA TGTGCCATCAGTGAGGACAGTTATAATTCACCCCTCCACTTT CAISEDSYNSPLHF
TRBJ2-3 TRBV9 NA NA TGTGCCAGCAGCGGGAATGGAGACGGTACGCAGTATTTT CASSGNGDGTQYF
TRBJ2-1 TRBV6-5 TRBD1 once TGTGCCAGCAGTCTCATCGGGACAGGGGTCAATGAGCAGTTCTTC CASSLIGTGVNEQFF
TRBJ2-1 TRBV30 TRBD1 NA TGTGCCTGGGAACAGGGGGGCTACAATGAGCAGTTCTTC CAWEQGGYNEQFF
TRBJ2-1 TRBV5-1 NA NA TGCGCCAGCAGCTTGGTTACCTACAATGAGCAGTTCTTC CASSLVTYNEQFF
TRBJ2-3 TRBV19 NA NA TGTGCCAGTAGTATTATCTACACAGATACGCAGTATTTT CASSIIYTDTQYF
TRBJ2-3 TRBV4-1 TRBD2 NA TGCGCCAGCAGCCAATTGATTAGCGGGGGCTCAGATACGCAGTATTTT CASSQLISGGSDTQYF
TRBJ2-1 TRBV30 TRBD2 NA TGTGCCTGGGATAGCGGGGACTCCTACAATGAGCAGTTCTTC CAWDSGDSYNEQFF
TRBJ2-7 TRBV19 NA NA TGTGCCAGTAGTCTGACAACCGGGACGGGAACCTACGAGCAGTACTTC CASSLTTGTGTYEQYF
TRBJ2-2 TRBV7-9 NA NA TGTGCCAGCAGCGTGGAGTTTACGAACACCGGGGAGCTGTTTTTT CASSVEFTNTGELFF
TRBJ2-1 TRBV6-5 NA NA TGTGCCAGCAGCCCATACCTCTCCTACAATGAGCAGTTCTTC CASSPYLSYNEQFF
TRBJ1-5 TRBV2 NA NA TGTGCCAGCAGTGAATGGGGGGCTGGGCAGCCCCAGCATTTT CASSEWGAGQPQHF
TRBJ2-7 TRBV5-1 TRBD2 NA TGCGCCAGCAGCTTGGTGGCTAGCGGACCCTCCTACGAGCAGTACTTC CASSLVASGPSYEQYF
TRBJ2-7 TRBV5-6 NA NA TGTGCCAGCAGCGCGGGACAATCCCCCTACGAGCAGTACTTC CASSAGQSPYEQYF
TRBJ2-7 TRBV5-4 NA NA TGTGCCAGCAGCTTGGGCGCAGGTACCCACGAGCAGTACTTC CASSLGAGTHEQYF
TRBJ1-6 TRBV7-9 NA NA TGTGCCAGCAGCTCGTCGGGGTCCTCACCCCTCCACTTT CASSSSGSSPLHF
TRBJ2-3 TRBV5-4 NA NA TGTGCCAGCAGCTTGGATAAGCCGGGCCACACAGATACGCAGTATTTT CASSLDKPGHTDTQYF
TRBJ1-1 TRBV19 NA few TGTGCCAGTAGTATCGTGGAGAACACTGAAGCTTTCTTT CASSIVENTEAFF
TRBJ2-7 TRBV5-5 NA NA TGTGCCAGCAGCGTCGGACGGACAACCTACGAGCAGTACTTC CASSVGRTTYEQYF
TRBJ2-7 TRBV11-2 TRBD1 NA TGTGCCAGCAGCTTCCCCTTTGAGGGACAGGCCTCCTACGAGCAGTACTTC CASSFPFEGQASYEQYF
TRBJ1-2 TRBV5-6 NA NA TGTGCCAGCAGCTACCCCGGGGGGGGCTACACCTTC CASSYPGGGYTF
TRBJ2-1 TRBV19 NA NA TGTGCCAGTAGTCCCAATCCGGGAGAAGGAAATGAGCAGTTCTTC CASSPNPGEGNEQFF
TRBJ2-7 TRBV5-6 NA NA TGTGCCAGCAGCTCGACCCAGGAAACCGCATACGAGCAGTACTTC CASSSTQETAYEQYF
TRBJ1-1 TRBV4-1 TRBD1 NA TGCGCCAGCAGCCAGGGACAGGGAGAAGCTTTCTTT CASSQGQGEAFF
TRBJ2-3 TRBV9 TRBD2 NA TGTGCCAGCAGCGTTAGCGGGGGTACTAGCACAGATACGCAGTATTTT CASSVSGGTSTDTQYF
TRBJ2-7 TRBV10-3 NA NA TGTGCCATCAGTGGGACAGCTTTCTCCTCCTACGAGCAGTACTTC CAISGTAFSSYEQYF
TRBJ2-3 TRBV9 NA NA TGTGCCAGCAGCGTACACGGGGTCGGGGATACGCAGTATTTT CASSVHGVGDTQYF
TRBJ2-3 TRBV4-3 NA NA TGCGCCAGCAGCCAAGATCGAGGGGATAGCACAGATACGCAGTATTTT CASSQDRGDSTDTQYF
TRBJ1-4 TRBV28 TRBD1 NA TGTGCCAGCAGACACGGACAGGGGAGGGCTAATGAAAAACTGTTTTTT CASRHGQGRANEKLFF
TRBJ2-7 TRBV6-5 NA NA TGTGCCAGCAGTTACGACGGCCCCTACGAGCAGTACTTC CASSYDGPYEQYF
TRBJ2-7 TRBV29-1 TRBD2 NA TGCAGCGTTGAAGATAGGGAGGGACACGAGCAGTACTTC CSVEDREGHEQYF
TRBJ2-7 TRBV19 TRBD2 NA TGTGCCAGTAGTATGGGACTAGCGGGATCCTACGAGCAGTACTTC CASSMGLAGSYEQYF
TRBJ2-2 TRBV4-1 TRBD2 NA TGCGCCAGCAGCCAAGATCAGGCTAGCGGGGGGGAAAAGCTGTTTTTT CASSQDQASGGEKLFF
TRBJ2-2 TRBV7-6 NA NA TGTGCCAGCAGCATTCAGGCTCCCACCGGGGAGCTGTTTTTT CASSIQAPTGELFF
TRBJ2-7 TRBV11-2 NA NA TGTGCCAGCAGCTTAGTAAACTTCGAGCAGTACTTC CASSLVNFEQYF
TRBJ2-5 TRBV25-1 NA NA TGTGCCAGCAGCCCCGGGGTCGGAGAGACCCAGTACTTC CASSPGVGETQYF